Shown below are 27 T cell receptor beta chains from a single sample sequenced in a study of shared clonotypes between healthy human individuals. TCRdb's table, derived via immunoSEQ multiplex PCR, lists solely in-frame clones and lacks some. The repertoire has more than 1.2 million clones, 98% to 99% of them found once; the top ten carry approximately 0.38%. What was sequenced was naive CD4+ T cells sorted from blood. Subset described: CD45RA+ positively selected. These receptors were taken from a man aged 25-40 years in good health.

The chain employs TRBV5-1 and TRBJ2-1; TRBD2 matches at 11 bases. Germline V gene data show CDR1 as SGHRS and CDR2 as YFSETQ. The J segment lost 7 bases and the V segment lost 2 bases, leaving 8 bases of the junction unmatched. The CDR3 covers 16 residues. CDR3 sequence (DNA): TGCGCCAGCAGCTTCCTAGCGGGAGGTACGGGGAATGAGCAGTTCTTC. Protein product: CASSFLAGGTGNEQFF.

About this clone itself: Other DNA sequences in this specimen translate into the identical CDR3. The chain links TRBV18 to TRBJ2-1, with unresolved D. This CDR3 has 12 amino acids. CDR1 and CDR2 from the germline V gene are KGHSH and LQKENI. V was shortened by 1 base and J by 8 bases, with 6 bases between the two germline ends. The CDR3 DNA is TGTGCCAGCTCACCACAGGGTTATGAGCAGTTCTTC. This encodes CASSPQGYEQFF.

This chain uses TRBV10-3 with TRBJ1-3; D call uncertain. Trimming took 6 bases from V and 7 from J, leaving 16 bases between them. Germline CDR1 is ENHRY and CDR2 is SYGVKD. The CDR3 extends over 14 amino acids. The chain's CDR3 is CAIRNGSFLNTIYF. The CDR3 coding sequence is TGTGCCATCAGAAACGGGTCCTTTCTCAACACCATATATTTT.

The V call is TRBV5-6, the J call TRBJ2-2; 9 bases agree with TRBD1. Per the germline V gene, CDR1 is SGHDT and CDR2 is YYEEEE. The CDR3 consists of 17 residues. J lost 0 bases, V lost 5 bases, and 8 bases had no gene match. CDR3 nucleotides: TGTGCCAGCAGAGCCGCCGGGACAGGGTCGAACACCGGGGAGCTGTTTTTT. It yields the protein CASRAAGTGSNTGELFF.

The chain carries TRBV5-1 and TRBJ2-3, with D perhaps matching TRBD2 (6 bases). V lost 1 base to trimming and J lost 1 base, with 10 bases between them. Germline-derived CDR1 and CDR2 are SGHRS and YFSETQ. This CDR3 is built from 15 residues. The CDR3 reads CASSLFTGGTDTQYF. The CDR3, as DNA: TGCGCCAGCAGCTTGTTTACGGGGGGCACAGATACGCAGTATTTT.

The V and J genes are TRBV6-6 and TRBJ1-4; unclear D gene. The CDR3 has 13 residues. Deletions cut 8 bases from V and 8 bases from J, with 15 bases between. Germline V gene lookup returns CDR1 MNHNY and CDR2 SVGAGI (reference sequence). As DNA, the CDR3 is TGTGCCAGCCGCCTTTCAATGGAGGAAAAACTGTTTTTT. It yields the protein CASRLSMEEKLFF.

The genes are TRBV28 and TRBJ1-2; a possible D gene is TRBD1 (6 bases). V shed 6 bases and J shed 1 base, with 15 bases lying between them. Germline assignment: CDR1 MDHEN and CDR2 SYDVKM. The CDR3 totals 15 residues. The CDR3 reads CASRGMGAGNYGYTF. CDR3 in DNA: TGTGCCAGCAGGGGGATGGGGGCAGGTAACTATGGCTACACCTTC.

The CDR3: CASSLGRAGRSYNEQFF. CDR3 sequence (DNA): TGTGCCAGCAGCTTAGGACGAGCGGGACGGTCCTACAATGAGCAGTTCTTC. The chain combines TRBV7-8 with TRBJ2-1; 7 nucleotides match TRBD2. There are 17 residues in the CDR3. In germline, CDR1 is SGHVS, CDR2 FQNEAQ. V shed 1 base and J 1 base; nucleotides not matched to a gene: 7.

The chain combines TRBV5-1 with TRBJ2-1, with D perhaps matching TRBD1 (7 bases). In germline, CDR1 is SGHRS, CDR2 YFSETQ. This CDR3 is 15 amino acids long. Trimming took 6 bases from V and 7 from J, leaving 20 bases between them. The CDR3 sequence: CASKGAHGGPNEQFF. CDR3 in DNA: TGCGCCAGCAAGGGGGCTCACGGAGGGCCTAATGAGCAGTTCTTC.

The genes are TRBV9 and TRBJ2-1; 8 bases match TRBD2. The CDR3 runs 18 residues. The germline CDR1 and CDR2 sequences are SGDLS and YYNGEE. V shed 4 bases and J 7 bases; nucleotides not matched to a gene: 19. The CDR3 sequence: CASSLSIDRAGGVNEQFF. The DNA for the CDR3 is TGTGCCAGCAGCCTTTCGATAGATAGGGCGGGAGGCGTGAATGAGCAGTTCTTC. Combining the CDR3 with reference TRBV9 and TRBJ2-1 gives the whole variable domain DSGVTQTPKHLITATGQRVTLRCSPRSGDLSVYWYQQSLDQGLQFLIQYYNGEERAKGNILERFSAQQFPDLHSELNLSSLELGDSALYFCASSLSIDRAGGVNEQFFGPGTRLTVL.

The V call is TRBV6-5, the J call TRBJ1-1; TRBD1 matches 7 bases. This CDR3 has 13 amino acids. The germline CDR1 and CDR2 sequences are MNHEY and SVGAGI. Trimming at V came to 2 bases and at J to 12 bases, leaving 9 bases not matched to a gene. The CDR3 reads CASSYPGTEKTFF. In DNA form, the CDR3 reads TGTGCCAGCAGTTACCCCGGGACAGAGAAAACTTTCTTT.

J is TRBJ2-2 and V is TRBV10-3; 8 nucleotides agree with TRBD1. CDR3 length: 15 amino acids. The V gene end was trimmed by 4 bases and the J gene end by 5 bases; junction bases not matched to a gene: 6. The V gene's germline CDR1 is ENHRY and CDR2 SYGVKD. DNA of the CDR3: TGTGCCATCAGTGCTGACAGGGGAGGAACCGGGGAGCTGTTTTTT. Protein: CAISADRGGTGELFF.

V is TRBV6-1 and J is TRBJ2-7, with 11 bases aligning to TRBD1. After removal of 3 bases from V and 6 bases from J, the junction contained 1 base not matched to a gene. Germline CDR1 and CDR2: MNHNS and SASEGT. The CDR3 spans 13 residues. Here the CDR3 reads CASSDGQGAEQYF. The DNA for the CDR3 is TGTGCCAGCAGTGATGGACAGGGGGCCGAGCAGTACTTC.

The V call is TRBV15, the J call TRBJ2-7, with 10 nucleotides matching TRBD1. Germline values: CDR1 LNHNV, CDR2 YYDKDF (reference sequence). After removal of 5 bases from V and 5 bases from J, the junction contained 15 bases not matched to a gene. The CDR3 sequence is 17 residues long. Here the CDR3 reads CATSEGRIDRGLNEQYF. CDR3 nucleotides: TGTGCCACCAGCGAAGGGAGAATCGACAGGGGGCTGAACGAGCAGTACTTC.

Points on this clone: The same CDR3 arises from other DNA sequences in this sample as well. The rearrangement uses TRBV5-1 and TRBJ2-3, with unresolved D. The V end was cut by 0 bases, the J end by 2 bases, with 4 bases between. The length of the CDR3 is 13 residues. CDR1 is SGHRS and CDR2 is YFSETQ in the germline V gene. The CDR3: CASSLVLTDTQYF. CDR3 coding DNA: TGCGCCAGCAGCTTGGTGCTCACAGATACGCAGTATTTT.

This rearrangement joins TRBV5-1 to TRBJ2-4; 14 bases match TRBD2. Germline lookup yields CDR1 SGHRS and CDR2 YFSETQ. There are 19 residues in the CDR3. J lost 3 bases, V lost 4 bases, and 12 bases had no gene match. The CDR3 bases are TGCGCCAGCAGCCAAACGACTAGCGGGAGGGGATCGGGCAAAAACATTCAGTACTTC. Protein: CASSQTTSGRGSGKNIQYF. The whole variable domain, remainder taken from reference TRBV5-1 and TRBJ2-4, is KAGVTQTPRYLIKTRGQQVTLSCSPISGHRSVSWYQQTPGQGLQFLFEYFSETQRNKGNFPGRFSGRQFSNSRSEMNVSTLELGDSALYLCASSQTTSGRGSGKNIQYFGAGTRLSVL.

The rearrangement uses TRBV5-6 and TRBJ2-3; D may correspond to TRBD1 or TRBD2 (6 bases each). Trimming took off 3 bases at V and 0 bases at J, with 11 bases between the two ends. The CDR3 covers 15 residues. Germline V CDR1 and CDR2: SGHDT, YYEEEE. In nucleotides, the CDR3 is TGTGCCAGCAGCTCTCCGGGGGCTAGCACAGATACGCAGTATTTT. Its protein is CASSSPGASTDTQYF.

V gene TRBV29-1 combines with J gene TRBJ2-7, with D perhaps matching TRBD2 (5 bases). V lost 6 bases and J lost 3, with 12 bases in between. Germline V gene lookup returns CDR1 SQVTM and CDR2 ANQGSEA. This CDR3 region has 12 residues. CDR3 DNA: TGCAGCGTGCTCTTCGGGGTCTACGAGCAGTACTTC. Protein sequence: CSVLFGVYEQYF.

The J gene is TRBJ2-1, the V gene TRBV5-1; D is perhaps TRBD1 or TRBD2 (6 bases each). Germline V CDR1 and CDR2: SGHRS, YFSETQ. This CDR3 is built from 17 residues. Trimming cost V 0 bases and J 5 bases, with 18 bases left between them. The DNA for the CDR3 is TGCGCCAGCAGCTTGGTTAAGGGGGGAGAGGGTAACAATGAGCAGTTCTTC. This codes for CASSLVKGGEGNNEQFF.

This CDR3 is CASSSTSGNYEQYF. CDR3 bases: TGCGCCAGCAGCTCGACTAGCGGGAACTACGAGCAGTACTTC. The rearrangement uses TRBV5-1 and TRBJ2-7; TRBD2 agrees at 11 bases. CDR3 length: 14 residues. J was trimmed by 3 bases and V by 3 bases; bases with no gene match: 2. CDR1 is SGHRS and CDR2 is YFSETQ in the germline V gene.

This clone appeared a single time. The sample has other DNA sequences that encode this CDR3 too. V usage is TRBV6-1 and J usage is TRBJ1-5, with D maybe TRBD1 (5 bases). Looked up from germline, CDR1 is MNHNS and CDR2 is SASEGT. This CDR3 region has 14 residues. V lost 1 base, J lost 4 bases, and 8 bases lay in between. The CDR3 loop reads CASSEGGGNQPQHF. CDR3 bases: TGTGCCAGCAGTGAAGGCGGGGGGAATCAGCCCCAGCATTTT.

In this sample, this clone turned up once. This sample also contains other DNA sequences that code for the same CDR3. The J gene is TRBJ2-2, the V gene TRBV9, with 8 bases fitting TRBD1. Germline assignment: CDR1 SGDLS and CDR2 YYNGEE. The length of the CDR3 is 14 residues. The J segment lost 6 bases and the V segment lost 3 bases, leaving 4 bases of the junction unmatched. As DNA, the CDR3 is TGTGCCAGCAGCGCCCGGACAGGGCCCGGGGAGCTGTTTTTT. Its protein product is CASSARTGPGELFF.

This chain's CDR3 is CASSPGAGGTIYNEQFF. The CDR3 bases are TGTGCCAGCAGCCCGGGAGCGGGAGGGACGATTTACAATGAGCAGTTCTTC. The chain has TRBV7-6 and TRBJ2-1, with 10 positions matching TRBD2. Germline V lookup: CDR1 SGHVS, CDR2 FNYEAQ. CDR3 length: 17 residues. Unmatched junction bases numbered 11, after V lost 5 bases and J lost 4 bases.

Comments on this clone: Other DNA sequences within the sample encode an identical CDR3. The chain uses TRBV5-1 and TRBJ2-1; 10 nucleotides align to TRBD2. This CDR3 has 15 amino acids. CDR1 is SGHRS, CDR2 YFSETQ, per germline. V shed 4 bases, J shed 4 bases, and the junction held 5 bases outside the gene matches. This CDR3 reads CASSRGLAVYNEQFF. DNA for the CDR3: TGCGCCAGCAGCCGAGGACTAGCGGTTTACAATGAGCAGTTCTTC.

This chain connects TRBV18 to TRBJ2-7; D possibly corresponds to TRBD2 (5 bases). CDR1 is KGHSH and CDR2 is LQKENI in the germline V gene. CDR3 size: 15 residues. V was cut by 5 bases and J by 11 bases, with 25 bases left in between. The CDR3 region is CASSAEGNEGVRKYF. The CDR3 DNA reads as TGTGCCAGCTCAGCCGAGGGTAATGAGGGAGTGCGTAAGTACTTC.

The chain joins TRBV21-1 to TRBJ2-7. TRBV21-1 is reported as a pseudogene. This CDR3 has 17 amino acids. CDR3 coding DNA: TGTGCCAGCAGCAATGAACCCCGGGCAATACCCAACTACGAGCAGTACTTC. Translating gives CASSNEPRAIPNYEQYF.

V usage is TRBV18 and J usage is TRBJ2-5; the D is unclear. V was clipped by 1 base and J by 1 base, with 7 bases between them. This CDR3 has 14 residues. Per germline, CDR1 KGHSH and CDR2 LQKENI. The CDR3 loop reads CASSPRPSQETQYF. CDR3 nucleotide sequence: TGTGCCAGCTCACCACGTCCGAGCCAAGAGACCCAGTACTTC.